This passage covers 8 T cell receptor beta chains from one sample sequenced in a study of CD8+ T cells in alopecia areata. Treatment: oral pan-JAK inhibitor, 5-10 mg twice daily. Following RNA extraction, reverse transcription yielded cDNA that acted as the sequencing template. Using immunoSEQ multiplex PCR, the repertoire was profiled, and TCRdb retains in-frame clones only, with some absent. This table has approximately 280,000 clones, roughly 60% appearing once. The sample was CD4+ T cells sorted from blood, taken at week 24, from a patient treated with tofacitinib. These TCRs come from a human donor with alopecia areata.

The chain combines TRBV30 with TRBJ1-5, with 7 nucleotides matching TRBD1. The CDR3 covers 14 residues. Unmatched junction bases numbered 7, after V lost 2 bases and J lost 6 bases. CDR1 and CDR2 (germline): GTSNPN, SVGIG (reference sequence). The CDR3 bases are TGTGCCTGGAGTCTACAGGGGAGCGCTCAGCCCCAGCATTTT. Translating gives CAWSLQGSAQPQHF.

The chain employs TRBV29-1 and TRBJ1-1; 7 bases agree with TRBD1. The CDR3 is 17 residues long. The V gene's germline CDR1 is SQVTM and CDR2 ANQGSEA. After removal of 3 bases from V and 0 bases from J, the junction contained 13 bases not matched to a gene. This chain's CDR3 is CSVDPGRQGGLNTEAFF. DNA for the CDR3: TGCAGCGTTGACCCCGGGCGGCAGGGGGGCCTGAACACTGAAGCTTTCTTT.

This clone was observed a handful of times. V is TRBV25-1 and J is TRBJ1-2; 10 nucleotides line up with TRBD1. CDR1 MGHDK and CDR2 SYGVNS come from the germline V gene. The CDR3 length is 14 residues. V lost 5 bases and J lost 4; bases outside the gene matches: 4. CDR3 residues: CASSRRDRGYGYTF. Written as DNA, the CDR3 is TGTGCCAGCAGTCGCCGGGACAGGGGCTATGGCTACACCTTC.

The V gene is TRBV29-1, the J gene TRBJ2-6; D is unclear. Germline V lookup: CDR1 SQVTM, CDR2 ANQGSEA. Trimming stripped 2 bases from V and 1 base from J, with 3 bases between. This CDR3 contains 13 residues. The CDR3 region is CSVELSGANVLTF. The CDR3 nucleotides are TGCAGCGTTGAACTATCTGGGGCCAACGTCCTGACTTTC. Looking up the rest from reference TRBV29-1 and TRBJ2-6 gives the full variable domain: SAVISQKPSRDICQRGTSLTIQCQVDSQVTMMFWYRQQPGQSLTLIATANQGSEATYESGFVIDKFPISRPNLTFSTLTVSNMSPEDSSIYLCSVELSGANVLTFGAGSRLTVL.

This CDR3 is CAWSVVRNTEAFF. In DNA form, the CDR3 reads TGTGCCTGGAGTGTGGTTAGGAACACTGAAGCTTTCTTT. This sequence joins TRBV30 and TRBJ1-1; no firm D call. Trimming removed 0 bases from V and 1 base from J, with 6 bases in between. CDR1 and CDR2 (germline): GTSNPN, SVGIG (reference sequence). This CDR3 comprises 13 residues.

This chain joins TRBV28 and TRBJ1-1, with D tentatively TRBD1 (5 bases). This CDR3 contains 16 residues. Trimming pared 3 bases from V and 7 bases from J, leaving 21 bases between. CDR1 is MDHEN, CDR2 SYDVKM, per germline. The CDR3 sequence: CASSLPSSPRVGEAFF. The CDR3 nucleotides are TGTGCCAGCAGTTTGCCTTCATCGCCCAGGGTAGGTGAAGCTTTCTTT. The full variable domain, its missing parts supplied by reference TRBV28 and TRBJ1-1, is DVKVTQSSRYLVKRTGEKVFLECVQDMDHENMFWYRQDPGLGLRLIYFSYDVKMKEKGDIPEGYSVSREKKERFSLILESASTNQTSMYLCASSLPSSPRVGEAFFGQGTRLTVV.

This clone was observed a handful of times. The rearrangement joins TRBV7-2 to TRBJ1-3, with D tentatively TRBD1 (5 bases). V was clipped by 6 bases and J by 4 bases, with 22 bases between them. The CDR3 sequence is 17 residues long. CDR1 and CDR2 from the germline V gene are SGHTA and FQGNSA. DNA for the CDR3: TGTGCCAGCAGGTTACCATCGGCGGGACCCACCGGAAACACCATATATTTT. Its translation: CASRLPSAGPTGNTIYF.

The chain recombines TRBV30 with TRBJ1-5; the D is unclear. Germline CDR1 and CDR2: GTSNPN and SVGIG (reference sequence). The CDR3 is 14 residues long. V lost 2 bases and J lost 7, with 15 bases in between. CDR3 bases: TGTGCCTGGAGTCTGGGGTTGGGAAACCAGCCCCAGCATTTT. Translating gives CAWSLGLGNQPQHF.